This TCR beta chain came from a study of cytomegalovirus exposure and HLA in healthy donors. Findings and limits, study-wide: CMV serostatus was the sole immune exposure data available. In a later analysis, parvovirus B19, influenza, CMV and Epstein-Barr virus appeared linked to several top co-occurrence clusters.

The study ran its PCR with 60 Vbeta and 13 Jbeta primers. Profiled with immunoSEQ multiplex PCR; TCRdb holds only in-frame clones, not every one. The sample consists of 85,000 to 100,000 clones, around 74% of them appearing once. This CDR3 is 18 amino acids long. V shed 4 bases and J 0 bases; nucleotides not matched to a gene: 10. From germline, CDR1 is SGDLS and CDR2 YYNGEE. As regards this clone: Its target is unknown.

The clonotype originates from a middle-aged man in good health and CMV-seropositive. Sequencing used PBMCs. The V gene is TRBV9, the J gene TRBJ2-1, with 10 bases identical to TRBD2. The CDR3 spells CASSSLPAGGLSYNEQFF. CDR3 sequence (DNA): TGTGCCAGCAGCTCTCTACCAGCGGGGGGGCTCTCCTACAATGAGCAGTTCTTC. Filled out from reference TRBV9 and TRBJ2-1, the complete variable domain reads DSGVTQTPKHLITATGQRVTLRCSPRSGDLSVYWYQQSLDQGLQFLIQYYNGEERAKGNILERFSAQQFPDLHSELNLSSLELGDSALYFCASSSLPAGGLSYNEQFFGPGTRLTVL.